A selection of T cell receptor beta chains follows, all from one sample in a study of somatic mutations in cytotoxic T cells in rheumatoid arthritis. Profiling relied on immunoSEQ multiplex PCR, and the TCRdb table lists in-frame clones only, not all of them. The repertoire holds approximately 18,000 clones, over 65% seen once, with around 5% in the top ten. The sample taken for sequencing was CD8+ T cells sorted from blood. The receptors shown here come from an adult with rheumatoid arthritis. CDR3s include the opening cysteine and the closing phenylalanine or tryptophan. A D gene is named only where the DNA matches it firmly. Rows give clone size only sometimes, using once, few, many, or a class for an expanded clone.

>TRBJ2-1|.|TRBV30|.
TGTGCCTCTGACTTTGGTAATGAGCAGTTCTTC
CASDFGNEQFF
>TRBJ2-5|.|TRBV7-9|.
TGTGCCAGCAGCTTAAGTTCCCAAGGGCGAGAGACCCAGTACTTC
CASSLSSQGRETQYF
>TRBJ2-3|.|TRBV11-2|.
TGTGCCAGCAGCCCGGGAAGGAGAGGCACAGATACGCAGTATTTT
CASSPGRRGTDTQYF
>TRBJ2-1|.|TRBV6-5|TRBD2
TGTGCCAGCAGTCTAGCGGGGAGGGGAAATGAGCAGTTCTTC
CASSLAGRGNEQFF
>TRBJ1-2|few|TRBV10-3|.
TGTGCCATCAGGCACCCGGGGGACTATGGCTACACCTTC
CAIRHPGDYGYTF
>TRBJ2-1|.|TRBV14|.
TGTGCCAGCAGCCAAACGGCGGAGAGCTCCTACAATGAGCAGTTCTTC
CASSQTAESSYNEQFF
>TRBJ2-4|.|TRBV2|TRBD1
TGTGCCAGCAGTGACCACAGGGGTCAAGCCAAAAACATTCAGTACTTC
CASSDHRGQAKNIQYF
>TRBJ2-1|once|TRBV7-9|.
TGTGCCAGCAGCTACCCCTTAGGCAATGAGCAGTTCTTC
CASSYPLGNEQFF
>TRBJ1-6|few|TRBV7-9|.
TGTGCCAGCAGCTCGCAGCAGGGGAATTCACCCCTCCACTTT
CASSSQQGNSPLHF
>TRBJ2-5|.|TRBV9|TRBD2
TGTGCCAGCAGCGTAGATGGGACTAGCCTCCAGACCCAGTACTTC
CASSVDGTSLQTQYF
>TRBJ1-5|.|TRBV9|.
TGTGCCAGCAGCCCCCGAGGGCAGGATCAGCCCCAGCATTTT
CASSPRGQDQPQHF
>TRBJ2-5|.|TRBV10-3|.
TGTGCCATCCGCGATCCGGGCCCATTAGAGACCCAGTACTTC
CAIRDPGPLETQYF
>TRBJ1-1|.|TRBV5-1|TRBD1
TGCGCCAGCAGCTCAGGGGGACAGTTCCCTATCACTGAAGCTTTCTTT
CASSSGGQFPITEAFF
>TRBJ1-5|.|TRBV7-8|.
TGTGCCAGCAGCTTACATTTGGGGACAAATCAGCCCCAGCATTTT
CASSLHLGTNQPQHF
>TRBJ2-3|.|TRBV5-1|.
TGCGCCAGCAGCCTAGTGGGGGGGGCCACAGATACGCAGTATTTT
CASSLVGGATDTQYF
>TRBJ2-5|.|TRBV18|.
TGTGCCAGCTCAATAACTAACAGGCTCCAAGAGACCCAGTACTTC
CASSITNRLQETQYF
>TRBJ2-1|.|TRBV14|TRBD2
TGTGCCAGCAGCCTCGGGGGGGTCACTGAGCAGTTCTTC
CASSLGGVTEQFF
>TRBJ2-7|.|TRBV19|.
TGTGCCAGTAGTGCAGGGAAAGGCGGCGAGCAGTACTTC
CASSAGKGGEQYF
>TRBJ1-2|once|TRBV4-1|TRBD1
TGCGCCAGCAGCCAAGACCCCCCGGGGGCAGGGGGGCACTATGGCTACACCTTC
CASSQDPPGAGGHYGYTF
>TRBJ1-6|.|TRBV5-1|TRBD1
TGCGCCAGCAGCTTCCTTGGACAGGGTTGGTCACCCCTCCACTTT
CASSFLGQGWSPLHF
>TRBJ2-3|.|TRBV7-5|.
TGTGCCAGAAGCTTAGGGACTAGCGGGGGCACAGATACGCAGTATTTT
CARSLGTSGGTDTQYF
>TRBJ2-5|.|TRBV19|.
TGTGCCAGTAGTAGGGCAGGGGAAGAGACCCAGTACTTC
CASSRAGEETQYF
>TRBJ1-5|.|TRBV30|TRBD1
TGTGCCTGGAGTCCGACGACAGGGCCGGGGAGGCCCCAGCATTTT
CAWSPTTGPGRPQHF
>TRBJ2-7|.|TRBV19|.
TGTGCCAGTAGTATCGACCCCAGAGAGCAGTACTTC
CASSIDPREQYF
>TRBJ2-3|.|TRBV6-1|.
TGTGCCAGCCACGATACGCAGTATTTT
CASHDTQYF
>TRBJ1-4|.|TRBV19|TRBD1
TGTGCCAGTAGTAGCGTTGGGACAGTCTTTAATGAAAAACTGTTTTTT
CASSSVGTVFNEKLFF
>TRBJ1-1|.|TRBV6-6|TRBD1
TGTGCCAGCAAGCGGGACAGGGGACCCACTGAAGCTTTCTTT
CASKRDRGPTEAFF
>TRBJ2-1|.|TRBV7-7|.
TGTGCCAGCAGCTTAGACGGAAGCTCCTACAATGAGCAGTTCTTC
CASSLDGSSYNEQFF
>TRBJ1-2|.|TRBV6-1|.
TGTGCCAGCAGTGAAGTCCGTAACTATGGCTACACCTTC
CASSEVRNYGYTF
>TRBJ2-1|.|TRBV27|TRBD2
TGTGCCAGCAGTGGACTAGCGGTCTATGAGCAGTTCTTC
CASSGLAVYEQFF
>TRBJ2-7|.|TRBV30|.
TGTGCCTGGAGTGTTGCCTACGAGCAGTACTTC
CAWSVAYEQYF
>TRBJ1-1|.|TRBV4-1|.
TGCGCCAGCAGCCAAGTAAACCCGGGGAACACTGAAGCTTTCTTT
CASSQVNPGNTEAFF
>TRBJ1-6|.|TRBV30|TRBD1
TGTGCCTGCCCGGGACAGGGTATTTATAATTCACCCCTCCACTTT
CACPGQGIYNSPLHF
>TRBJ1-6|.|TRBV27|TRBD1
TGTGCCAGCAGTATGGGACAGGCACACATGGTTTTGGATTCACCCCTCCACTTT
CASSMGQAHMVLDSPLHF
>TRBJ2-3|.|TRBV4-1|.
TGCGCCAGCAGCCAAGTTCCCAGCGGGAGCACAGATACGCAGTATTTT
CASSQVPSGSTDTQYF
>TRBJ2-7|.|TRBV9|.
TGTGCCAGCAGCGTAGCTTTGGGGCCCTACGAGCAGTACTTC
CASSVALGPYEQYF
>TRBJ2-5|once|TRBV27|TRBD1
TGTGCCAGCGGGTCCGGGACAGGGAATTTCGAGACCCAGTACTTC
CASGSGTGNFETQYF
>TRBJ2-2|.|TRBV5-4|.
TGTGCCAGCAGCAACAGGGAGAGGACCGGGGAGCTGTTTTTT
CASSNRERTGELFF
>TRBJ2-1|.|TRBV4-1|TRBD2
TGCGCCAGCAGCCAAGATGAGGGTAGTGCGGGGGTTGCCGATGAGCAGTTCTTC
CASSQDEGSAGVADEQFF
>TRBJ1-1|.|TRBV11-2|.
TGTGCCAGCAGCTTCGACAGCCCTGTGACGGCTTTCTTT
CASSFDSPVTAFF
>TRBJ2-3|.|TRBV7-3|.
TGTGCCAGCAGCCCCGGACAGAGCACAGATACGCAGTATTTT
CASSPGQSTDTQYF
>TRBJ2-5|.|TRBV7-9|.
TGTGCCAGCAGCTTGTCAGGCTCCCAAGAGACCCAGTACTTC
CASSLSGSQETQYF
>TRBJ2-3|.|TRBV4-1|.
TGCGCCAGCAGCCAGGACGAACTACTTACAGATACGCAGTATTTT
CASSQDELLTDTQYF